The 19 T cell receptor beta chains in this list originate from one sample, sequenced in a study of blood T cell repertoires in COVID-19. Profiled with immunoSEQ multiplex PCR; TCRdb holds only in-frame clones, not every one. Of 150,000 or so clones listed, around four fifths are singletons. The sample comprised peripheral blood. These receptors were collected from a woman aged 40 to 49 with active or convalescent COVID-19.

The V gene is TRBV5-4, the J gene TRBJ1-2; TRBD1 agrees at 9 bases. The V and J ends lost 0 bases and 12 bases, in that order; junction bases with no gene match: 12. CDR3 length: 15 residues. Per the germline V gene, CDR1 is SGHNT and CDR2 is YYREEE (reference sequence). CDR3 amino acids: CASSLDRGTGSPNTF. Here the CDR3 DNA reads TGTGCCAGCAGCTTGGATAGGGGGACAGGGTCCCCCAACACCTTC.

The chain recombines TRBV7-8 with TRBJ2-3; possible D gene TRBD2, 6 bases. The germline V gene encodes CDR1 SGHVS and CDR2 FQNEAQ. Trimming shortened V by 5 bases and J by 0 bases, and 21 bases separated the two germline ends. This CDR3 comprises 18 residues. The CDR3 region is CASSPPAGTPVSTDTQYF. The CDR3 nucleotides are TGTGCCAGCAGCCCCCCGGCGGGGACTCCCGTCAGCACAGATACGCAGTATTTT.

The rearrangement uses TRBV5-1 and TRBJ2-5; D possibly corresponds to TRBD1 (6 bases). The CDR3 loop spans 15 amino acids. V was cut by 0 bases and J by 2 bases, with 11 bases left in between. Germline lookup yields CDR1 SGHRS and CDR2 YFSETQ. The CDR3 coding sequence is TGCGCCAGCAGCTTGGGGGCAGGGACACAAGAGACCCAGTACTTC. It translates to CASSLGAGTQETQYF.

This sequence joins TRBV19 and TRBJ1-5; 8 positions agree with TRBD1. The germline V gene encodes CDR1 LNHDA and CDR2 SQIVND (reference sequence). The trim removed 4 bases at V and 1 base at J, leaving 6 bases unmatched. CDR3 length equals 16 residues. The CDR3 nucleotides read TGTGCCAGTAGTAACCACAGGGGGGGAAGCAATCAGCCCCAGCATTTT. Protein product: CASSNHRGGSNQPQHF.

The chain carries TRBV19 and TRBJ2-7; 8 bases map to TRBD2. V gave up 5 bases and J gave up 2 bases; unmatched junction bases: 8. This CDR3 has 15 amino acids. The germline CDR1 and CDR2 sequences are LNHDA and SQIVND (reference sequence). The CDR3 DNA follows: TGTGCCAGTAGTCCACGGGGGGGGGCCACCTACGAGCAGTACTTC. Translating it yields CASSPRGGATYEQYF.

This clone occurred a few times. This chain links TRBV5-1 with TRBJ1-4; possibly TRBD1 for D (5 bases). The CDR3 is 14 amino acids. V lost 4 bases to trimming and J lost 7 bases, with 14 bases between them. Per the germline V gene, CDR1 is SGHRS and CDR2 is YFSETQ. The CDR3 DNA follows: TGCGCCAGCAGCCCTCAACCCGGGGGTGAAAAACTGTTTTTT. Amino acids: CASSPQPGGEKLFF.

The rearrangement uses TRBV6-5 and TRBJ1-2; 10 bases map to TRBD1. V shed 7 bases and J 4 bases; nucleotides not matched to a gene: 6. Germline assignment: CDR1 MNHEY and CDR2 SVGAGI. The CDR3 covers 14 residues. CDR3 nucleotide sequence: TGTGCCAGCACCAAGACAGGGGGCGCCTATGGCTACACCTTC. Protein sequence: CASTKTGGAYGYTF.

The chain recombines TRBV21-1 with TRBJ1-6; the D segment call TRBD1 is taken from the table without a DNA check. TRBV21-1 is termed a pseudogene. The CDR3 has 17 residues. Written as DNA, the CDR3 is TGTGCCAGCAGCAAAGGACAGAGCCATAACTATAATTCACCCCTCCACTTT. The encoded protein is CASSKGQSHNYNSPLHF.

The CDR3 DNA sequence: TGTGCCAGTGTCCGGCGGGGGGGCACAGATACGCAGTATTTT. Amino acids: CASVRRGGTDTQYF. J is TRBJ2-3 and V is TRBV27; the match to TRBD2 covers 8 bases. The V gene end was trimmed by 9 bases and the J gene end by 1 base; junction bases not matched to a gene: 6. The CDR3 runs 14 residues. Germline-derived CDR1 and CDR2 are MNHEY and SMNVEV (reference sequence).

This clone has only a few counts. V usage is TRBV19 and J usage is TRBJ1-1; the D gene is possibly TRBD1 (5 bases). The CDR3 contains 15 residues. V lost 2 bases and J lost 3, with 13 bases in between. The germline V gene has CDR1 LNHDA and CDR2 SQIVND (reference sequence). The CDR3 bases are TGTGCCAGTAGTATACGTCGGGGGGTTGACACTGAAGCTTTCTTT. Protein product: CASSIRRGVDTEAFF. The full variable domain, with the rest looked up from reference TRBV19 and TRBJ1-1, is DGGITQSPKYLFRKEGQNVTLSCEQNLNHDAMYWYRQDPGQGLRLIYYSQIVNDFQKGDIAEGYSVSREKKESFPLTVTSAQKNPTAFYLCASSIRRGVDTEAFFGQGTRLTVV.

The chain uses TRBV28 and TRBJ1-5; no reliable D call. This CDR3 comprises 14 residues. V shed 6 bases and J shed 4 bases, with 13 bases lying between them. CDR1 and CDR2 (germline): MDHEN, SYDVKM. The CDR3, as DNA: TGTGCCAGCAGCCCTCCACATGCTAATCAGCCCCAGCATTTT. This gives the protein CASSPPHANQPQHF.

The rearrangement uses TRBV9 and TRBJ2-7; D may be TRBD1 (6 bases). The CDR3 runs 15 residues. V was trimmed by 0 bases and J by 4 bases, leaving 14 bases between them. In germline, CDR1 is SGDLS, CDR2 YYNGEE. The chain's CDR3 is CASSVARGIGYEQYF. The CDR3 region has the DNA TGTGCCAGCAGCGTAGCCAGGGGCATCGGTTACGAGCAGTACTTC.

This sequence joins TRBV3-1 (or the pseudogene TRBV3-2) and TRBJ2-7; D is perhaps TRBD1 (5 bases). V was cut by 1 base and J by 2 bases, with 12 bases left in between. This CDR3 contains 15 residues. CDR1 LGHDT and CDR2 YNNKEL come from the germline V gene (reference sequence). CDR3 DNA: TGTGCCAGCAGCCAAGCTTCCCAGGGCACCTACGAGCAGTACTTC. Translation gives CASSQASQGTYEQYF.

The CDR3 DNA sequence: TGTGCCAGCGGGGAGACAGGGAGTCGGGATTCACCCCTCCACTTT. Its translation is CASGETGSRDSPLHF. The genes are TRBV6-5 and TRBJ1-6; 7 bases fit TRBD1. V was pared by 8 bases and J by 8 bases, with 12 bases of the junction left unmatched. CDR1 is MNHEY and CDR2 is SVGAGI in the germline V gene. There are 15 residues in the CDR3.

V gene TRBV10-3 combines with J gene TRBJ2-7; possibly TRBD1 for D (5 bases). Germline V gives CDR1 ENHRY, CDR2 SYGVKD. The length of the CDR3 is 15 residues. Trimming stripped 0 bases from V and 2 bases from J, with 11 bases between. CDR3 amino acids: CAISESQGLPYEQYF. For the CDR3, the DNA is TGTGCCATCAGTGAGTCCCAGGGCCTCCCCTACGAGCAGTACTTC.

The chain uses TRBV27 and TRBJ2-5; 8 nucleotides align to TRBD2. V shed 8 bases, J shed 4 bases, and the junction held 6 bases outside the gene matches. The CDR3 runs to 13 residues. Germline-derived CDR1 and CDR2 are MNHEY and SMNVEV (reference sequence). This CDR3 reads CASSRGGPETQYF. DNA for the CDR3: TGTGCCAGCTCCCGGGGGGGCCCAGAGACCCAGTACTTC.

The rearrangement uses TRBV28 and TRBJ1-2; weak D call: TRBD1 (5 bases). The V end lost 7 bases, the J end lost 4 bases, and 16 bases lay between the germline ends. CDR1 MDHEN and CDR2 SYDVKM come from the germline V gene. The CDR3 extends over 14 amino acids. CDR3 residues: CASILRRGSYGYTF. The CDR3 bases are TGTGCCAGCATCCTAAGGAGGGGAAGCTATGGCTACACCTTC.

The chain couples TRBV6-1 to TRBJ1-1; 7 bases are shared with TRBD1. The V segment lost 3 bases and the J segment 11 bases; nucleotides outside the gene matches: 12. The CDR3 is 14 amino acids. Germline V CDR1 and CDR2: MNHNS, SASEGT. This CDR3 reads CASSEPTGARAAFF. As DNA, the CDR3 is TGTGCCAGCAGTGAGCCTACAGGGGCGCGAGCCGCTTTCTTT.

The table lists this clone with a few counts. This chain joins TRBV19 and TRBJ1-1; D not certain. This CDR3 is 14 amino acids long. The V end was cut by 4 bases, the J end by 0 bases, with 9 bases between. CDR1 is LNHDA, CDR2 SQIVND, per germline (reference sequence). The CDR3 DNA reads TGTGCCAGTAGTAAACCAGGCATGAACACTGAAGCTTTCTTT. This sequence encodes CASSKPGMNTEAFF.